The present entry profiles one T cell receptor (beta chain) with its context. Its matching antigen is unknown. At one of its ends the junction is not consistent with the germline gene, which may arise from a read error. The CDR3 has 18 amino acids. Germline V gene lookup returns CDR1 SNHLY and CDR2 FYNNEI. The sample is drawn from a study of OX40 agonist ivuxolimab in advanced cancers. Background on the study: Mean age around 60 years, range about 23 to 80; nearly 85% male.

Here immunoSEQ multiplex PCR was the method, and the copy in TCRdb shows in-frame clones only, minus some. The sample shows fewer than 60,000 clones, 87% of them seen only once. Study results and caveats: Averaging showed that CD8+ T cells had more expanded clones than CD4+ did.

The sequences come from CD4+ or CD8+ T cells sorted from blood, collected in a trial of the OX40 agonist ivuxolimab. The rearrangement uses TRBV2 and TRBJ2-6; D call uncertain. The TCR sequence derives from an adult with an advanced solid tumor such as melanoma, head and neck, liver or kidney cancer. The CDR3 is CASIEGRPEYSGANVLTF. CDR3 sequence (DNA): TGTGCCAGCATTGAAGGTAGGCCAGAATACTCTGGGGCCAACGTCCTGACTTTC.